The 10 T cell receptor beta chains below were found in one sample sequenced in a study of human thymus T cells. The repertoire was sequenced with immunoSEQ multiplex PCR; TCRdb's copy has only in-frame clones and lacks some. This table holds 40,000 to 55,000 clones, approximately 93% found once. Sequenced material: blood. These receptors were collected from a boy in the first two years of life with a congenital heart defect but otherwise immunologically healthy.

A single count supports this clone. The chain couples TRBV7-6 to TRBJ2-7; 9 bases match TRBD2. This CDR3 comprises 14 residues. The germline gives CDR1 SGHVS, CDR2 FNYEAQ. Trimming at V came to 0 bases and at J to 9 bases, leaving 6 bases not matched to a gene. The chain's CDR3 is CASSLAVTSGWQYF. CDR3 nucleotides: TGTGCCAGCAGCTTAGCGGTGACTAGCGGTTGGCAGTACTTC.

CDR3 region: CASSRTGGPYEQYF. In DNA, the CDR3 is TGTGCCAGCAGCCGGACAGGGGGTCCCTACGAGCAGTACTTC. V is TRBV6-1 and J is TRBJ2-7, with TRBD1 identical over 10 bases. CDR3 length: 14 amino acids. Germline CDR1 is MNHNS and CDR2 is SASEGT. After removal of 6 bases from V and 2 bases from J, the junction contained 4 bases not matched to a gene.

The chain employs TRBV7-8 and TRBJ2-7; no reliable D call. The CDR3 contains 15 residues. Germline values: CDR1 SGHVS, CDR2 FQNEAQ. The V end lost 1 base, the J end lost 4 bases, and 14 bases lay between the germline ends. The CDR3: CASSLELFSGYEQYF. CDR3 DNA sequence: TGTGCCAGCAGCTTAGAGTTATTTTCTGGTTACGAGCAGTACTTC.

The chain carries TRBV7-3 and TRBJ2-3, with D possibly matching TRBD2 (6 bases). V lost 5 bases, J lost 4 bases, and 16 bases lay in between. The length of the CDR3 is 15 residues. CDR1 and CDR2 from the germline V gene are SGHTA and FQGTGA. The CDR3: CASSGRGGEADTQYF. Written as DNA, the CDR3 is TGTGCCAGCAGCGGTAGGGGCGGGGAGGCAGATACGCAGTATTTT.

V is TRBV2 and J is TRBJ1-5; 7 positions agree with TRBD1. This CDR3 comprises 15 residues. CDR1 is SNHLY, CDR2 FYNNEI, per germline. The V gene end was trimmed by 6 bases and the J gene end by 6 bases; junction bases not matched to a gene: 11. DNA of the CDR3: TGTGCCAGCAGGGCCTCCGAGGGGGCAGGTCAGCCCCAGCATTTT. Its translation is CASRASEGAGQPQHF.

CDR3 coding DNA: TGCGCCAGCAGCCAAGTAGCGGGGGCCCAAGAGACCCAGTACTTC. This codes for CASSQVAGAQETQYF. The V gene is TRBV4-3, the J gene TRBJ2-5, with 9 bases lining up with TRBD2. The V gene's germline CDR1 is LGHNA and CDR2 YSLEER. V gave up 1 base and J gave up 1 base; unmatched junction bases: 1. The CDR3 extends over 15 amino acids.

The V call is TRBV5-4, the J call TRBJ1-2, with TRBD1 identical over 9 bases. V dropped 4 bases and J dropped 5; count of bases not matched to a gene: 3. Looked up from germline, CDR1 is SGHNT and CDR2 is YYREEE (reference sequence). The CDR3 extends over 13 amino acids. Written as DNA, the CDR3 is TGTGCCAGCAGCCTTGGGACAGGGTATGGCTACACCTTC. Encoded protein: CASSLGTGYGYTF.

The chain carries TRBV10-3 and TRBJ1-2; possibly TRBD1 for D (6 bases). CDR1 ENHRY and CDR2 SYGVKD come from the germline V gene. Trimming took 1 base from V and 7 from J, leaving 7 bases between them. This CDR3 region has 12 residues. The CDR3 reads CAISEWGAGYTF. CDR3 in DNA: TGTGCCATCAGTGAGTGGGGGGCTGGCTACACCTTC.

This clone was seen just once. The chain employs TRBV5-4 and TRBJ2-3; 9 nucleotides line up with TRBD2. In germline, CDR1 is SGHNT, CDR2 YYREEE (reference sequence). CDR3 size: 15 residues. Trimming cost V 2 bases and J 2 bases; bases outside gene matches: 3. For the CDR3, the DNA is TGTGCCAGCAGCTTAGCGGGGGGACCCACAGATACGCAGTATTTT. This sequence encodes CASSLAGGPTDTQYF.

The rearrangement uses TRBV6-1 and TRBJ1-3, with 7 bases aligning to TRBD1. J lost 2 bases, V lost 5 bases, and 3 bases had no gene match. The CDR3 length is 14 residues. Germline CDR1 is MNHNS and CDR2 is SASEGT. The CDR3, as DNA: TGTGCCAGCAGTATTCAGGGGGCTGGAAACACCATATATTTT. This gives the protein CASSIQGAGNTIYF.